This TCR beta chain was profiled in a study of T cell responses to AZD1222 COVID-19 vaccine (dated by TCRdb to the early 2020s). For the study in its entirety: TCR sequencing covered 230 or so trial participants: 207 given two doses of AZD1222 and approximately 25 given two doses of MenACWY control vaccine. Trial participants were enrolled by age into 18-55, 56-69 and 70-plus year subgroups, with around 150, 28 and 57 TCR-sequenced participants respectively. Findings and caveats that apply to the study as a whole: The 56-69-year group was small, and its depth increase did not reach significance, likely because of low power. Reportedly, almost half of the unique spike-specific TCRs recognized epitopes lying outside the regions that are mutated in the B.1.351 and B.1.1.7 variants. Participants were mostly white British and included more females than males, and it was suggested by the authors that clonal diversity may have been underestimated. Because no samples from the day 14 peak response were available, repertoires could be characterized only after the peak T cell response. Spike-specific TCR breadth and depth rose significantly after two AZD1222 doses compared with day 0 and with MenACWY recipients. The vaccine-associated CD4 TCRs covered the entire spike protein, and the dominant responses fell in regions 160-218 and 743-854. Conclusions about previously exposed vaccinees are limited, since just six or seven AZD1222 recipients were seropositive for SARS-CoV-2 at baseline.

The time point label here, explained by the study, means: about 28 days (+/-7) after the second vaccine dose. Because spike-specific TCR depth and breadth did not differ between the two schedules, AZD1222 recipients who got a second dose at roughly 4 weeks were pooled with those who got a second dose at roughly 12 weeks. The vaccinee samples were drawn from two UK trials, COV001 and COV002, one of which was a single-blind randomized controlled phase 2/3 trial testing AZD1222 (ChAdOx1 nCoV-19) in healthy adults. Trial participant PBMC samples were collected at day 0 and day 28 after the second dose for TCRbeta chain sequencing. The CDR3 regions of human TCRbeta chains were subjected to immunosequencing. The study's own analysis went as follows. TCRs in the repertoires were matched against a reference library of SARS-CoV-2-specific TCRs that had been generated with the MIRA antigen-specificity platform. Breadth was defined as the fraction of unique TCRs that were SARS-CoV-2-associated, and depth was defined as the fraction of total T cells that were SARS-CoV-2-associated. Using the MIRA data, each spike-specific TCR was mapped to the spike region that the TCR reacts to and placed in a CD4 or CD8 class. Log10-transformed breadth and depth values were compared by one-way ANOVA with Sidak's multiple comparisons tests. In its TCRdb copy, this immuneACCESS table keeps in-frame sequences only and misses some clones. Where compared with another copy, unresolved V genes explain less than half of these, and the others have no known cause. That table gives V, J and clone size, and the DNA gave D and trimming. The sample table records fewer than 130,000 clones; 94% of these occur just once. The ten largest clones add up to 2.9% of the sample.

Reading from cysteine to phenylalanine, the CDR3 counts 14 amino acids. The retained sequence is limited to the CDR3, 42 bases, with the frame set at the first base. V and J are trimmed by 7 bases and 5 bases, and the gene matches miss 8 bases of the junction. CDR1 LNHDA and CDR2 SQIVND were looked up in the germline V gene (reference sequence). About this clone itself: This clone's antigen is unknown. Within one base of it there is no much larger clone, and no base qualities were kept.

The chain is made from TRBV19 and TRBJ1-5; 7 nucleotides in the junction match TRBD1. The clonotype was recovered from an adult who received the AZD1222 COVID-19 vaccine. Material: peripheral blood, obtained 28 days after the second AZD1222 dose. The nucleotide sequence reads TGTGCCAGTACCCCGGGACAGATTTATCAGCCCCAGCATTTT. Translated, it gives CASTPGQIYQPQHF.